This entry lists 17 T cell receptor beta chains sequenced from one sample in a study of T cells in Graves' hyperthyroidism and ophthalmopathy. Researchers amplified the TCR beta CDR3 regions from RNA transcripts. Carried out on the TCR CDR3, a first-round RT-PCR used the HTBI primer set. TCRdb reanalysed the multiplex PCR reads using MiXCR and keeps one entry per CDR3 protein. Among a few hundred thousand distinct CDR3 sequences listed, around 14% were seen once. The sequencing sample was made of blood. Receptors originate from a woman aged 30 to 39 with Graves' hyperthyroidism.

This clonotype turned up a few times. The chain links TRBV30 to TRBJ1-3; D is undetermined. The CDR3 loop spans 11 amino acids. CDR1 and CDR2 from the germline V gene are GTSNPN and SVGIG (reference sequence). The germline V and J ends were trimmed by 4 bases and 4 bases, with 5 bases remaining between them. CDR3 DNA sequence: TGTGCCTGGAACCTCGGAAACACCATATATTTT. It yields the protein CAWNLGNTIYF.

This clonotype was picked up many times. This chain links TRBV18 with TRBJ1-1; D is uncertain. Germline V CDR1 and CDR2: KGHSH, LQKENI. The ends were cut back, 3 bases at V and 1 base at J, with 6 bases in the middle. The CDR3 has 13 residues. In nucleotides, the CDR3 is TGTGCCAGCTCACCTCTCGAGAACACTGAAGCTTTCTTT. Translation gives CASSPLENTEAFF.

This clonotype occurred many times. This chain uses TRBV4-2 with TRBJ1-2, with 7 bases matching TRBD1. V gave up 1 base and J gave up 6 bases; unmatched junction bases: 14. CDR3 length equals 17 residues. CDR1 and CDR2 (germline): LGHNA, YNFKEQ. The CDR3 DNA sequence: TGTGCCAGCAGCCAAGCTATTGGGGAGACAGGGCAAGATGGCTACACCTTC. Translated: CASSQAIGETGQDGYTF.

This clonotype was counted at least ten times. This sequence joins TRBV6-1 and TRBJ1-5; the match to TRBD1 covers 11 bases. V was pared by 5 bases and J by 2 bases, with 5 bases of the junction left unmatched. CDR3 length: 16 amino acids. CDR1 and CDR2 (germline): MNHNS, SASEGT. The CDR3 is CASSSTGQGGNQPQHF. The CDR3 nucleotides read TGTGCCAGCAGTTCAACGGGACAGGGGGGCAATCAGCCCCAGCATTTT.

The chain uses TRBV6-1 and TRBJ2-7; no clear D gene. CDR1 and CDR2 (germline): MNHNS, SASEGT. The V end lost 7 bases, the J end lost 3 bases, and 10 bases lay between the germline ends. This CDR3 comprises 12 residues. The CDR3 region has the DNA TGTGCCAGCACGGGCAGTTTCTACGAGCAGTACTTC. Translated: CASTGSFYEQYF.

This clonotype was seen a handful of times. The CDR3 loop is CASSLSPSGLKREQFF. The CDR3 DNA reads TGTGCCAGCAGTTTATCGCCCTCTGGCTTGAAGCGTGAGCAGTTCTTC. The chain is built from TRBV28 and TRBJ2-1; D gene uncertain. Trimming removed 1 base at V and 9 bases at J, with 19 bases between. The CDR3 totals 16 residues. Germline lookup yields CDR1 MDHEN and CDR2 SYDVKM. The full variable domain, rest sourced from reference TRBV28 and TRBJ2-1, is DVKVTQSSRYLVKRTGEKVFLECVQDMDHENMFWYRQDPGLGLRLIYFSYDVKMKEKGDIPEGYSVSREKKERFSLILESASTNQTSMYLCASSLSPSGLKREQFFGPGTRLTVL.

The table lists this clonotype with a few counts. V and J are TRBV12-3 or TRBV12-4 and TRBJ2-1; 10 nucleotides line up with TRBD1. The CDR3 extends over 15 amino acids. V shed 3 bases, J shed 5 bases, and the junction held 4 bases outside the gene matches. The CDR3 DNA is TGTGCCAGCAGTTTTTTGGGACAGGGGAACAATGAGCAGTTCTTC. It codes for CASSFLGQGNNEQFF.

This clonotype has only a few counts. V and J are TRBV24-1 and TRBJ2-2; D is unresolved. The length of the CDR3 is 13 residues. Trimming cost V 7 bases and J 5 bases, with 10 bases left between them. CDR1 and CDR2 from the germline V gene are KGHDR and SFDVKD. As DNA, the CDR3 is TGTGCCACCAGGGCCTCCGCTACCGGGGAGCTGTTTTTT. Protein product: CATRASATGELFF.

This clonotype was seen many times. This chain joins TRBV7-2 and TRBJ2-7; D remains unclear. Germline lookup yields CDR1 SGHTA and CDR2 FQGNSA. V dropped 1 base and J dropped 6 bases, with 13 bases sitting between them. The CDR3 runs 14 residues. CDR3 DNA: TGTGCCAGCAGCTTAGAGGTCGGCCGGAGCGAGCAGTACTTC. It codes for CASSLEVGRSEQYF.

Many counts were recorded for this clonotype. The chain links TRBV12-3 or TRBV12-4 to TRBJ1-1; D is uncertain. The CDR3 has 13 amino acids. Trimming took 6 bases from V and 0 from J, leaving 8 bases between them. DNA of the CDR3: TGTGCCAGCAGGACCAAATTGAACACTGAAGCTTTCTTT. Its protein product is CASRTKLNTEAFF.

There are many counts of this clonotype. The CDR3 DNA sequence: TGTGCCAGCAGCTTAAGTCTCTACTCCTACGAGCAGTACTTC. Its translation: CASSLSLYSYEQYF. The V and J genes are TRBV11-2 and TRBJ2-7; D is unresolved. The length of the CDR3 is 14 residues. V shed 2 bases and J shed 0 bases, with 8 bases lying between them. Germline lookup yields CDR1 SGHAT and CDR2 FQNNGV. Using reference TRBV11-2 and TRBJ2-7 for the parts outside the CDR3, the full variable domain is EAGVAQSPRYKIIEKRQSVAFWCNPISGHATLYWYQQILGQGPKLLIQFQNNGVVDDSQLPKDRFSAERLKGVDSTLKIQPAKLEDSAVYLCASSLSLYSYEQYFGPGTRLTVT.

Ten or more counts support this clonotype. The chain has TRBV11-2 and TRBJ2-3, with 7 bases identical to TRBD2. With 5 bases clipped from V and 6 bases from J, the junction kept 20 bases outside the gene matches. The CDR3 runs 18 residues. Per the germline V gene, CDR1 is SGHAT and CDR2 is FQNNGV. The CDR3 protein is CASSPGPGTTVRPDTQYF. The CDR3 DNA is TGTGCCAGCAGCCCCGGCCCCGGGACTACAGTGAGGCCGGATACGCAGTATTTT.

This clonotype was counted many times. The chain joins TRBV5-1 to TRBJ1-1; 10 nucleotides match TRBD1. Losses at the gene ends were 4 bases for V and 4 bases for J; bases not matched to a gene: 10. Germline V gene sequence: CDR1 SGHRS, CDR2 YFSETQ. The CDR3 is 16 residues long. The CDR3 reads CASSRDRGSSGTEAFF. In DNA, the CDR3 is TGCGCCAGCAGCCGGGACAGGGGCTCCAGTGGCACTGAAGCTTTCTTT.

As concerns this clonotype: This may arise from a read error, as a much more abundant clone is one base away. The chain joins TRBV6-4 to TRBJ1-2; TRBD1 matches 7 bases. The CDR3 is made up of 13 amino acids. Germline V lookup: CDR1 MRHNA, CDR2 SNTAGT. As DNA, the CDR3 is TGTGCCAGCAGGACAGGGTACATCTATGGCTTCACCTTC. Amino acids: CASRTGYIYGFTF.

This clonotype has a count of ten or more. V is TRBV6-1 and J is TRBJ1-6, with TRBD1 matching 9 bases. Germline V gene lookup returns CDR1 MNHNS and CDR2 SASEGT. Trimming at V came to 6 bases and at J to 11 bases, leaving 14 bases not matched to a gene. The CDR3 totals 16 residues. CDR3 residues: CASRPEDRGPQTPLHF. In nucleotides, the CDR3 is TGTGCCAGCAGACCAGAGGACAGGGGACCTCAAACACCCCTCCACTTT.

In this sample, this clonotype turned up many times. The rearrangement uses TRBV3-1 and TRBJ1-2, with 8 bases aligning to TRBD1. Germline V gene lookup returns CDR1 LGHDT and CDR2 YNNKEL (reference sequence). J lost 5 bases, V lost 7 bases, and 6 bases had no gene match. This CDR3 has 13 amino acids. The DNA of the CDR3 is TGTGCCAGCACCGCAGGGGGCTGGTATGGCTACACCTTC. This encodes CASTAGGWYGYTF.

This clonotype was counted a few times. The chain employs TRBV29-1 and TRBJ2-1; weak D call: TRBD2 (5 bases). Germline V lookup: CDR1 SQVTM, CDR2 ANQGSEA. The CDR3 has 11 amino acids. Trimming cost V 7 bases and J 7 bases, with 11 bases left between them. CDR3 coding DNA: TGCAGCGAGGCGGAGGCGAATGAGCAGTTCTTC. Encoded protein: CSEAEANEQFF.